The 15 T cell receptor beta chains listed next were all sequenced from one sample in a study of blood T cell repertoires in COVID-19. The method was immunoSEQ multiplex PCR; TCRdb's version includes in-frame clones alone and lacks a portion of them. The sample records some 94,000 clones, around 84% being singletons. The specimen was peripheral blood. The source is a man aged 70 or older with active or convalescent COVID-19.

Here the CDR3 DNA reads TGTGCCAGCAGCTTCTTCGCGACAGATACGCAGTATTTT. This translates into CASSFFATDTQYF. This chain uses TRBV7-2 with TRBJ2-3; no clear D. Per germline, CDR1 SGHTA and CDR2 FQGNSA. CDR3 length: 13 amino acids. The germline V and J ends were trimmed by 3 bases and 3 bases, with 7 bases remaining between them.

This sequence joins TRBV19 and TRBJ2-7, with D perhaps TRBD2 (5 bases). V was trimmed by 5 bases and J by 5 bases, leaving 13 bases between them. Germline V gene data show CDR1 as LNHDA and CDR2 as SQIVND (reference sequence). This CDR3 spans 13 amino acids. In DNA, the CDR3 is TGTGCCAGTAGTGGTGCACCCGGGAACGAGCAGTACTTC. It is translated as CASSGAPGNEQYF.

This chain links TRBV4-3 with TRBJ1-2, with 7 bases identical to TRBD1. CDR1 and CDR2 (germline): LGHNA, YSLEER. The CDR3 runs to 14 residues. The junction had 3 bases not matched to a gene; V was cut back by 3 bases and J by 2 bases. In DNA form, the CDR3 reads TGCGCCAGCAGCCAGGGGACAGAGAACTATGGCTACACCTTC. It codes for CASSQGTENYGYTF.

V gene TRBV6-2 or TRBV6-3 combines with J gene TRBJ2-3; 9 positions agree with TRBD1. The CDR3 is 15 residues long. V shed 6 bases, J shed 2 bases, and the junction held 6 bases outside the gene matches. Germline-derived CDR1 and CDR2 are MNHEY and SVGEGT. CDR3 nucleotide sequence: TGTGCCAGCAGCTGGGGGACAGGGAACACAGATACGCAGTATTTT. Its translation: CASSWGTGNTDTQYF.

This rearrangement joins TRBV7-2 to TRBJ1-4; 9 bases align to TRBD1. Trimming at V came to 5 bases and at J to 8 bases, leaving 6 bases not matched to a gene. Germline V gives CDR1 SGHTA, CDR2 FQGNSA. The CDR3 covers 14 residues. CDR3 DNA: TGTGCCAGCAGCAGGGACAGGGTTAAGGAAAAACTGTTTTTT. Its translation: CASSRDRVKEKLFF.

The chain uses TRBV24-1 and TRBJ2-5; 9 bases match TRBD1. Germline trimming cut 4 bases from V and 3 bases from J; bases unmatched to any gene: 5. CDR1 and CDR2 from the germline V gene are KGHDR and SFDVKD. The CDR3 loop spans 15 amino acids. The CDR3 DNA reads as TGTGCCACCAGTGACTACGACAGGGGGAAAGAGACCCAGTACTTC. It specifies CATSDYDRGKETQYF.

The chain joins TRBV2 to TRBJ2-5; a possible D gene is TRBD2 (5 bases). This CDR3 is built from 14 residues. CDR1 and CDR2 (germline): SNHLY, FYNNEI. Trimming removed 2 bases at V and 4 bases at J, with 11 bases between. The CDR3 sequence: CASSERGLSETQYF. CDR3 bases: TGTGCCAGCAGTGAACGGGGTTTGTCAGAGACCCAGTACTTC. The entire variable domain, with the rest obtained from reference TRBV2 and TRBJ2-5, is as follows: EPEVTQTPSHQVTQMGQEVILRCVPISNHLYFYWYRQILGQKVEFLVSFYNNEISEKSEIFDDQFSVERPDGSNFTLKIRSTKLEDSAMYFCASSERGLSETQYFGPGTRLLVL.

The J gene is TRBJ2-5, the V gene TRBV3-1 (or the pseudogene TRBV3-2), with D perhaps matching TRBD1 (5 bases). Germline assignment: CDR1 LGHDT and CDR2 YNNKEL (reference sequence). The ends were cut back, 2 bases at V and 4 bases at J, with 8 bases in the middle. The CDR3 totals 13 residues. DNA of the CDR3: TGTGCCAGCAGCCAACGACAGATAGAGACCCAGTACTTC. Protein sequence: CASSQRQIETQYF.

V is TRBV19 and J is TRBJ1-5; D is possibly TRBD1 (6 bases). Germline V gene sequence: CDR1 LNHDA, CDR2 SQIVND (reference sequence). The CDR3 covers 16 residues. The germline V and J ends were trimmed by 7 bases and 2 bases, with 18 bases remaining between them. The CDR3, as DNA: TGTGCCAGTAAAAGGTCAGGGGACAAGCGCAATCAGCCCCAGCATTTT. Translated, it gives CASKRSGDKRNQPQHF. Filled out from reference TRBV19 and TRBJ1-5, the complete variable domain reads DGGITQSPKYLFRKEGQNVTLSCEQNLNHDAMYWYRQDPGQGLRLIYYSQIVNDFQKGDIAEGYSVSREKKESFPLTVTSAQKNPTAFYLCASKRSGDKRNQPQHFGDGTRLSIL.

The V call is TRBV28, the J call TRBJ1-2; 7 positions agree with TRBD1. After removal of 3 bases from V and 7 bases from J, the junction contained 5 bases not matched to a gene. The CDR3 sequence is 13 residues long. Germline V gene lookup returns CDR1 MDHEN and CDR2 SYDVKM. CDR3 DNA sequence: TGTGCCAGCAGTTTGACAGGGAGTCGTGGCTACACCTTC. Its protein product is CASSLTGSRGYTF.

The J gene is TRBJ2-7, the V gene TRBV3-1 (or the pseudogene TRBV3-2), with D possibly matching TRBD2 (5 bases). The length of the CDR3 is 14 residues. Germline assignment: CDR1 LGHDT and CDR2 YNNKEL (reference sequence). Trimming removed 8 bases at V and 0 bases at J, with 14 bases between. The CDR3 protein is CASATSRGSYEQYF. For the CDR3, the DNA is TGTGCCAGCGCCACCAGTCGGGGCTCCTACGAGCAGTACTTC.

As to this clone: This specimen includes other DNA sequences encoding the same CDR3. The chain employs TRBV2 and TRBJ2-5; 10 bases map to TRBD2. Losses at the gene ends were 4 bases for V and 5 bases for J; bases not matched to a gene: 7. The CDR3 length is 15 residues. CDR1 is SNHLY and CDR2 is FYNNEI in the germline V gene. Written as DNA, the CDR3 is TGTGCCAGCAGTGGGAGCGGGGGGGCCGGGGAGACCCAGTACTTC. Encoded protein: CASSGSGGAGETQYF.

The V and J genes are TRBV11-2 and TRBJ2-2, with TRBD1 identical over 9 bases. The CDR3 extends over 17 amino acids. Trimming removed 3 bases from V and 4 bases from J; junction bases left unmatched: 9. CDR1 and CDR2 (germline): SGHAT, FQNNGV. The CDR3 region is CASSFSPGQGFTGELFF. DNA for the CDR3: TGTGCCAGCAGCTTCTCCCCGGGACAGGGATTCACCGGGGAGCTGTTTTTT.

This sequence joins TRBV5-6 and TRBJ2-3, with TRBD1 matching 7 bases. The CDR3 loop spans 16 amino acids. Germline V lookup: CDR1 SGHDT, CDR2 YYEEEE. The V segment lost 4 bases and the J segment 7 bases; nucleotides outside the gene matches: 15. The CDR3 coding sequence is TGTGCCAGCAGCCCTCTAACCGGGACAGTTGAAAATACGCAGTATTTT. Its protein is CASSPLTGTVENTQYF.

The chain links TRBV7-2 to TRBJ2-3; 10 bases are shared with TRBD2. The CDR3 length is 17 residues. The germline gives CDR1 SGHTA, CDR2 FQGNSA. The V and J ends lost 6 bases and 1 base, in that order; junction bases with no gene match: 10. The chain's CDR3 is CASRDYIAGGGTDTQYF. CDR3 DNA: TGTGCCAGCAGGGATTACATAGCGGGGGGCGGCACAGATACGCAGTATTTT.